These 22 T cell receptor beta chains originate from one sample sequenced in a study of T cell responses to AZD1222 COVID-19 vaccine. The repertoire was sequenced with immunoSEQ multiplex PCR; TCRdb's copy has only in-frame clones and lacks some. The sample contains 95,000 to 130,000 clones, around 88% of which appear only once. Here the sequenced sample was peripheral blood, taken on day 0 of AZD1222 vaccination. Every receptor here comes from an adult in good health.

The chain couples TRBV19 to TRBJ1-5, with a weak D call TRBD1 (6 bases). The germline CDR1 and CDR2 sequences are LNHDA and SQIVND (reference sequence). This CDR3 has 15 amino acids. Deletions cut 3 bases from V and 1 base from J, with 10 bases between. DNA of the CDR3: TGTGCCAGTAGTATGAGGGGGTGGAGCAATCAGCCCCAGCATTTT. Protein product: CASSMRGWSNQPQHF.

This chain links TRBV6-2 or TRBV6-3 with TRBJ2-3; the D is unclear. The V gene lost 2 bases and the J gene lost 3 bases, with 9 bases spanning the gap. Germline-derived CDR1 and CDR2 are MNHEY and SVGEGT. The CDR3 runs 14 residues. CDR3: CASSYRVGTDTQYF. In DNA form, the CDR3 reads TGTGCCAGCAGTTACCGGGTTGGTACAGATACGCAGTATTTT.

The chain uses TRBV5-1 and TRBJ2-3, with 12 bases aligning to TRBD2. CDR3 length: 15 residues. Germline V gives CDR1 SGHRS, CDR2 YFSETQ. V was clipped by 4 bases and J by 5 bases; unmatched bases: 5. The CDR3: CASSPGLAGLDTQYF. The CDR3 nucleotides read TGCGCCAGCAGCCCGGGACTAGCGGGCCTAGATACGCAGTATTTT.

J is TRBJ2-3 and V is TRBV7-8, with 9 positions matching TRBD1. V gave up 5 bases and J gave up 6 bases; unmatched junction bases: 9. The CDR3 spans 15 residues. In germline, CDR1 is SGHVS, CDR2 FQNEAQ. The CDR3 here is CASSLDRGLVDTQYF. The CDR3 nucleotides read TGTGCCAGCAGCCTGGACAGGGGCCTGGTGGATACGCAGTATTTT.

This clone was observed a handful of times. It is unclear where the CDR3 begins or ends on the DNA, so no DNA is shown, and the CDR3 is as TCRdb lists it. This chain joins TRBV21-1 and TRBJ2-7; the DNA was not compared with TRBD1, the D call given in the table. TRBV21-1 counts as a pseudogene. Counting both end residues, the CDR3 totals 16 amino acids. The CDR3 sequence is CASSKFGQGNINEQYF.

This clone came up once. The rearrangement uses TRBV15 and TRBJ2-5, with D possibly called TRBD1 or TRBD2 (5 bases each). The CDR3 has 13 residues. Deletions cut 7 bases from V and 0 bases from J, with 9 bases between. Germline lookup yields CDR1 LNHNV and CDR2 YYDKDF (reference sequence). The DNA of the CDR3 is TGTGCCACCAATCGGGGCTACCAAGAGACCCAGTACTTC. It specifies CATNRGYQETQYF.

This clone has only one observation. The chain is built from TRBV5-1 and TRBJ2-7, with 7 nucleotides matching TRBD1. The CDR3 has 13 residues. V trimming: 3 bases; J trimming: 3 bases; junction bases outside the gene matches: 3. Germline CDR1 reads SGHRS; CDR2 reads YFSETQ. The chain's CDR3 is CASSWDSDYEQYF. For the CDR3, the DNA is TGCGCCAGCAGCTGGGACAGTGACTACGAGCAGTACTTC.

The count of this clone is one. This rearrangement joins TRBV4-2 to TRBJ1-5; TRBD1 matches at 10 bases. There are 16 residues in the CDR3. Trimming took 2 bases from V and 4 from J; bases not matched to a gene: 5. Germline lookup yields CDR1 LGHNA and CDR2 YNFKEQ. CDR3 nucleotides: TGTGCCAGCAGCCAACCTGGACAGGGGGGTAATCAGCCCCAGCATTTT. It codes for CASSQPGQGGNQPQHF.

The chain carries TRBV27 and TRBJ2-1, with unresolved D. The CDR3 is 17 amino acids. Germline V gene lookup returns CDR1 MNHEY and CDR2 SMNVEV (reference sequence). Trimming left V 5 bases short and J 6 bases short, with 23 bases between. The CDR3 here is CASSVPPVSTVTNEQFF. DNA for the CDR3: TGTGCCAGCAGTGTACCCCCCGTAAGCACGGTCACCAATGAGCAGTTCTTC.

The V gene is TRBV29-1, the J gene TRBJ1-1; 8 bases agree with TRBD1. V shed 3 bases, J shed 4 bases, and the junction held 1 base outside the gene matches. The CDR3 is made up of 12 amino acids. CDR1 is SQVTM, CDR2 ANQGSEA, per germline. The CDR3 spells CSVDQGATEAFF. The CDR3 coding sequence is TGCAGCGTTGATCAGGGGGCCACTGAAGCTTTCTTT.

The rearrangement links TRBV6-1 to TRBJ1-5; 7 nucleotides match TRBD1. Germline trimming cut 3 bases from V and 4 bases from J; bases unmatched to any gene: 6. Per the germline V gene, CDR1 is MNHNS and CDR2 is SASEGT. The CDR3 has 15 amino acids. The CDR3 DNA sequence: TGTGCCAGCAGTGACAGGGGGGGCTGGAATCAGCCCCAGCATTTT. This sequence encodes CASSDRGGWNQPQHF.

This clone was counted only a few times. This rearrangement joins TRBV6-5 to TRBJ1-4; TRBD1 aligns across 8 bases. CDR1 is MNHEY, CDR2 SVGAGI, per germline. After removal of 5 bases from V and 8 bases from J, the junction contained 7 bases not matched to a gene. The CDR3 runs 14 residues. CDR3 residues: CASSRQGRGEKLFF. CDR3 sequence (DNA): TGTGCCAGCAGTCGACAGGGGAGGGGGGAAAAACTGTTTTTT.

The CDR3 is CASSPEGQGAYGYTF. As DNA, the CDR3 is TGTGCCAGCAGCCCAGAGGGACAGGGGGCTTATGGCTACACCTTC. The chain couples TRBV9 to TRBJ1-2, with 12 bases identical to TRBD1. V trimming: 4 bases; J trimming: 5 bases; junction bases outside the gene matches: 6. Germline V gene lookup returns CDR1 SGDLS and CDR2 YYNGEE. The length of the CDR3 is 15 residues.

The gene calls are TRBV28 and TRBJ2-7; D is undetermined. The CDR3 loop spans 14 amino acids. Trimming left V 5 bases short and J 0 bases short, with 11 bases between. Germline lookup yields CDR1 MDHEN and CDR2 SYDVKM. This chain's CDR3 is CASSPSAGSYEQYF. CDR3 DNA sequence: TGTGCCAGCAGTCCCTCGGCCGGCTCCTACGAGCAGTACTTC.

The V and J genes are TRBV5-4 and TRBJ2-5; 10 bases line up with TRBD2. Germline CDR1 SGHNT, CDR2 YYREEE (reference sequence). CDR3 length equals 17 residues. J gave up 5 bases and V 2 bases, and 12 bases lay outside the gene matches. The CDR3 sequence is CASSLGREREGQETQYF. For the CDR3, the DNA is TGTGCCAGCAGCTTAGGTCGAGAGCGGGAGGGCCAGGAGACCCAGTACTTC.

The rearrangement uses TRBV7-2 and TRBJ1-4, with D unresolved. This CDR3 has 14 residues. The germline gives CDR1 SGHTA, CDR2 FQGNSA. Trimming took off 0 bases at V and 7 bases at J, with 9 bases between the two ends. The DNA of the CDR3 is TGTGCCAGCAGCTTAGCGATGCTGGGTGAAAAACTGTTTTTT. Amino acids: CASSLAMLGEKLFF.

The chain combines TRBV13 with TRBJ2-7; D assignment may be TRBD1 or TRBD2 (5 bases each). V lost 7 bases and J lost 4, with 14 bases in between. The germline V gene has CDR1 PRHDT and CDR2 FYEKMQ (reference sequence). The CDR3 runs 13 residues. The CDR3 nucleotides read TGTGCCAGCAAAGCCAGAGAGGGGTACGAGCAGTACTTC. Its translation is CASKAREGYEQYF.

This clone was counted only a few times. This sequence joins TRBV5-1 and TRBJ1-4; D call uncertain. The germline V and J ends were trimmed by 0 bases and 4 bases, with 10 bases remaining between them. From germline, CDR1 is SGHRS and CDR2 YFSETQ. This CDR3 comprises 15 residues. The CDR3 sequence: CASSLGSSNNEKLFF. Here the CDR3 DNA reads TGCGCCAGCAGCTTGGGTAGCTCCAATAATGAAAAACTGTTTTTT.

The chain links TRBV6-5 to TRBJ1-3, with 8 bases aligning to TRBD1. CDR3 size: 15 residues. V was clipped by 6 bases and J by 0 bases; unmatched bases: 4. Germline-derived CDR1 and CDR2 are MNHEY and SVGAGI. This CDR3 reads CASRPDRASGNTIYF. CDR3 bases: TGTGCCAGCAGACCGGACAGGGCCTCTGGAAACACCATATATTTT.

The gene calls are TRBV25-1 and TRBJ2-2, with TRBD1 matching over 7 bases. V shed 6 bases, J shed 3 bases, and the junction held 4 bases outside the gene matches. Per germline, CDR1 MGHDK and CDR2 SYGVNS. The CDR3 covers 14 residues. The CDR3 region has the DNA TGTGCCAGCAGCCCGGGACAGTACACCGGGGAGCTGTTTTTT. It codes for CASSPGQYTGELFF.

In regard to this clone: Other DNA sequences in this specimen translate into the identical CDR3. The V and J genes are TRBV20-1 and TRBJ2-5; D remains unclear. In germline, CDR1 is DFQATT, CDR2 SNEGSKA (reference sequence). The CDR3 contains 10 residues. V was clipped by 6 bases and J by 2 bases, with 4 bases between them. The chain's CDR3 is CSASQETQYF. The CDR3 region has the DNA TGCAGTGCCAGTCAAGAGACCCAGTACTTC.

This chain links TRBV27 with TRBJ1-2; 7 nucleotides agree with TRBD1. The CDR3 length is 14 residues. Germline V gene data show CDR1 as MNHEY and CDR2 as SMNVEV (reference sequence). The V and J ends lost 6 bases and 7 bases, in that order; junction bases with no gene match: 11. The CDR3 reads CASSQQQGPGGYTF. As DNA, the CDR3 is TGTGCCAGCAGCCAACAACAGGGGCCGGGTGGCTACACCTTC.